A single sample gave rise to the 30 T cell receptor beta chains below, sequenced in a study of response to subunit inactivated influenza vaccine. In TCRdb, the RT-PCR reads were re-called with MiXCR into one record per CDR3 protein. The table includes about 780,000 distinct CDR3 sequences, around a sixth detected once. Sequencing was performed on PBMCs from blood, taken less than 6 days after vaccination. Receptor source: a man aged 50-59 years who received an inactivated influenza vaccine.

This clonotype occurred many times. The rearrangement links TRBV12-3 or TRBV12-4 to TRBJ2-2; TRBD2 matches at 7 bases. This CDR3 region has 15 residues. The V gene end was trimmed by 1 base and the J gene end by 1 base; junction bases not matched to a gene: 0. The CDR3 loop reads CASSLGTRNTGELFF. In DNA, the CDR3 is TGTGCCAGCAGTTTAGGGACTAGGAACACCGGGGAGCTGTTTTTT.

This clonotype occurred a few times. The V gene is TRBV6-2 or TRBV6-3, the J gene TRBJ2-1; TRBD1 aligns across 7 bases. CDR3 size: 15 residues. The V and J ends lost 2 bases and 8 bases, in that order; junction bases with no gene match: 9. Germline V gene data show CDR1 as MNHEY and CDR2 as SVGEGT. The CDR3 bases are TGTGCCAGCAGTTACAGGGGGCACGCAGGTGATGAGCAGTTCTTC. This codes for CASSYRGHAGDEQFF.

At least ten counts were recorded for this clonotype. The V call is TRBV20-1, the J call TRBJ1-1; the D is unclear. The V gene lost 5 bases and the J gene lost 0 bases, with 7 bases spanning the gap. Germline values: CDR1 DFQATT, CDR2 SNEGSKA (reference sequence). The CDR3 length is 12 residues. Here the CDR3 reads CSAFRMNTEAFF. DNA for the CDR3: TGCAGTGCTTTCAGGATGAACACTGAAGCTTTCTTT.

In this sample, this clonotype turned up a few times. The genes are TRBV12-3 or TRBV12-4 and TRBJ1-1; maybe TRBD1 (5 bases). The CDR3 is 14 residues long. V was trimmed by 1 base and J by 1 base, leaving 7 bases between them. CDR3 nucleotide sequence: TGTGCCAGCAGTTTAGTGGGGACGAACACTGAAGCTTTCTTT. Translating it yields CASSLVGTNTEAFF.

The rearrangement links TRBV10-2 to TRBJ2-1; D is undetermined. Trimming removed 7 bases from V and 9 bases from J, with 13 bases in between. The V gene's germline CDR1 is WSHSY and CDR2 SAAADI. The CDR3 extends over 12 amino acids. In DNA, the CDR3 is TGCGCCAGCAACGACGGGTTTGGTGAGCAGTTCTTC. Translated, it gives CASNDGFGEQFF.

This clonotype was seen only a few times. The CDR3 is CASSALGPGNYGYTF. CDR3 nucleotide sequence: TGTGCCAGCAGCGCCCTAGGGCCGGGCAACTATGGCTACACCTTC. The gene calls are TRBV5-5 and TRBJ1-2; D is ambiguous. Trimming took 4 bases from V and 2 from J, leaving 15 bases between them. The CDR3 has 15 amino acids. Germline CDR1 reads SGHKS; CDR2 reads YYEKEE (reference sequence).

This clonotype was observed a handful of times. V gene TRBV12-3 or TRBV12-4 combines with J gene TRBJ1-3; no reliable D call. The CDR3 is made up of 14 amino acids. Trimming stripped 5 bases from V and 3 bases from J, with 11 bases between. CDR3 residues: CASSKGKFGNTIYF. CDR3 DNA: TGTGCCAGCAGTAAAGGGAAGTTTGGAAACACCATATATTTT.

This clonotype was counted between two and nine times. The chain couples TRBV27 to TRBJ2-5; 8 bases line up with TRBD2. This CDR3 contains 15 residues. Germline CDR1 and CDR2: MNHEY and SMNVEV (reference sequence). V trimming: 8 bases; J trimming: 1 base; junction bases outside the gene matches: 9. The CDR3 nucleotides read TGTGCCAGCGCCTTCGCGGGGGGATCCCAAGAGACCCAGTACTTC. Translating it yields CASAFAGGSQETQYF.

This clonotype was picked up a small number of times. The chain links TRBV12-3 or TRBV12-4 to TRBJ2-1; tentatively, D is TRBD1 (6 bases). The CDR3 has 16 residues. Between the trimmed V and J ends, which lost 3 bases and 6 bases, there was a span of 18 bases. The CDR3 reads CASSFFIRGPANEQFF. The DNA of the CDR3 is TGTGCCAGCAGTTTTTTTATCAGGGGTCCGGCCAATGAGCAGTTCTTC.

This clonotype was seen a few times. This chain connects TRBV14 to TRBJ2-5; D gene unclear. V lost 6 bases and J 5 bases, leaving 13 bases between the germline ends. The CDR3 is 13 amino acids. In germline, CDR1 is SGHDN, CDR2 FVKESK. The CDR3 sequence is CASRARIGETQYF. The CDR3 nucleotides read TGTGCCAGCAGGGCCCGGATAGGGGAGACCCAGTACTTC.

The rearrangement uses TRBV6-1 and TRBJ2-7; tentatively, D is TRBD1 (6 bases). Germline CDR1 MNHNS, CDR2 SASEGT. The CDR3 runs 16 residues. V lost 0 bases, J lost 2 bases, and 14 bases lay in between. CDR3 region: CASSEAGQGNPYEQYF. Here the CDR3 DNA reads TGTGCCAGCAGTGAAGCCGGTCAGGGGAATCCCTACGAGCAGTACTTC.

The table lists this clonotype with a few counts. CDR3 nucleotide sequence: TGCAGCGCCACACATACCCAGTATGAGCAGTTCTTC. Amino acids: CSATHTQYEQFF. V usage is TRBV29-1 and J usage is TRBJ2-1; D unresolved. This CDR3 comprises 12 residues. Germline CDR1 and CDR2: SQVTM and ANQGSEA. Deletions cut 7 bases from V and 8 bases from J, with 15 bases between.

A few counts support this clonotype. V and J are TRBV4-3 and TRBJ2-1; TRBD1 is a possible D gene (6 bases). The germline V gene encodes CDR1 LGHNA and CDR2 YSLEER. V dropped 0 bases and J dropped 3 bases, with 9 bases sitting between them. This CDR3 region has 15 residues. CDR3 DNA: TGCGCCAGCAGCCAAGACCAGGGGCTCTACAATGAGCAGTTCTTC. Its translation is CASSQDQGLYNEQFF.

The CDR3 DNA reads TGCAGTGCAGGCCGCGTAGGGTTGAATGAGCAGTTCTTC. As protein: CSAGRVGLNEQFF. The J gene is TRBJ2-1, the V gene TRBV20-1; D is unresolved. The CDR3 runs to 13 residues. V gave up 6 bases and J gave up 7 bases, with 16 bases separating them. Germline lookup yields CDR1 DFQATT and CDR2 SNEGSKA (reference sequence).

This clonotype was counted only a few times. This rearrangement joins TRBV18 to TRBJ2-1; 7 bases agree with TRBD2. Germline assignment: CDR1 KGHSH and CDR2 LQKENI. The CDR3 runs 15 residues. V lost 2 bases to trimming and J lost 1 base; unmatched junction nucleotides: 2. The CDR3 is CASSPDGGSYNEQFF. Here the CDR3 DNA reads TGTGCCAGCTCACCAGACGGGGGGTCCTACAATGAGCAGTTCTTC.

In its sample, this clonotype was seen a few times. The V call is TRBV24-1, the J call TRBJ2-2; 9 nucleotides align to TRBD1. Trimming took 4 bases from V and 4 from J; bases not matched to a gene: 6. Germline V CDR1 and CDR2: KGHDR, SFDVKD. The CDR3 sequence is 16 residues long. CDR3 protein: CATSDPGTGPTGELFF. The CDR3 DNA is TGTGCCACCAGTGACCCCGGGACAGGGCCCACCGGGGAGCTGTTTTTT.

The rearrangement links TRBV20-1 to TRBJ2-7, with D perhaps matching TRBD2 (5 bases). This CDR3 is built from 15 residues. The germline CDR1 and CDR2 sequences are DFQATT and SNEGSKA (reference sequence). V lost 0 bases and J 7 bases, leaving 19 bases between the germline ends. The CDR3 here is CSARDPRGRTWEQYF. CDR3 coding DNA: TGCAGTGCTAGAGACCCTCGTGGGAGAACTTGGGAGCAGTACTTC.

The chain uses TRBV20-1 and TRBJ2-2; no definite D call. Per the germline V gene, CDR1 is DFQATT and CDR2 is SNEGSKA (reference sequence). The CDR3 length is 12 residues. CDR3: CMAGRNTGELFF. In DNA form, the CDR3 reads TGCATGGCTGGGCGGAACACCGGGGAGCTGTTTTTT.

J is TRBJ2-7 and V is TRBV29-1; D perhaps matches TRBD2 (6 bases). Germline CDR1 reads SQVTM; CDR2 reads ANQGSEA. The CDR3 has 12 residues. V was trimmed by 5 bases and J by 7 bases, leaving 15 bases between them. The CDR3 DNA sequence: TGCAGCGTTAATCGGAGGGCAGGGGAGCAGTACTTC. Residues: CSVNRRAGEQYF.

This clonotype was observed a handful of times. J is TRBJ2-1 and V is TRBV20-1; unclear D gene. The germline gives CDR1 DFQATT, CDR2 SNEGSKA (reference sequence). Deletions cut 6 bases from V and 0 bases from J, with 9 bases between. This CDR3 is 13 amino acids long. The CDR3 loop is CSAHKSSYNEQFF. CDR3 sequence (DNA): TGCAGTGCCCACAAGAGCTCCTACAATGAGCAGTTCTTC.

The DNA for the CDR3 is TGTGCCAGCAGCACTGGTATGGATACGCAGTATTTT. Its protein is CASSTGMDTQYF. V usage is TRBV7-9 and J usage is TRBJ2-3; no definite D call. From germline, CDR1 is SEHNR and CDR2 FQNEAQ (reference sequence). V dropped 5 bases and J dropped 6 bases, with 9 bases sitting between them. The CDR3 extends over 12 amino acids.

This clonotype came up a few times. The chain has TRBV4-2 and TRBJ2-2, with 7 positions matching TRBD1. In germline, CDR1 is LGHNA, CDR2 YNFKEQ. Trimming at V came to 0 bases and at J to 7 bases, leaving 5 bases not matched to a gene. The CDR3 sequence is 15 residues long. CDR3 in DNA: TGTGCCAGCAGCCAAGAGACAGGGCTAGTCGGGGAGCTGTTTTTT. Its translation: CASSQETGLVGELFF.

This clonotype was detected a few times. The gene calls are TRBV3-1 and TRBJ2-3; D is unresolved. Trimming shortened V by 6 bases and J by 3 bases, and 10 bases separated the two germline ends. Germline CDR1 LGHDT, CDR2 YNNKEL (reference sequence). This CDR3 has 13 amino acids. The CDR3: CASSPRWTDTQYF. The DNA of the CDR3 is TGTGCCAGCAGTCCCCGGTGGACAGATACGCAGTATTTT.

The chain recombines TRBV4-2 with TRBJ2-1; 11 positions agree with TRBD2. Germline CDR1 LGHNA, CDR2 YNFKEQ. V shed 4 bases, J shed 9 bases, and the junction held 11 bases outside the gene matches. This CDR3 comprises 16 residues. This CDR3 is CASSPQTTSGSGEQFF. Here the CDR3 DNA reads TGTGCCAGCAGCCCCCAGACAACTAGCGGGAGTGGTGAGCAGTTCTTC.

This clonotype appeared a few times. The V gene is TRBV6-1, the J gene TRBJ2-6, with 7 positions matching TRBD1. The CDR3 totals 14 residues. Germline lookup yields CDR1 MNHNS and CDR2 SASEGT. With 5 bases clipped from V and 3 bases from J, the junction kept 1 base outside the gene matches. The CDR3 sequence: CASSQGVGANVLTF. CDR3 in DNA: TGTGCCAGCAGTCAGGGGGTTGGGGCCAACGTCCTGACTTTC.

This clonotype was seen repeatedly, ten times or more. V and J are TRBV7-3 and TRBJ2-7; D might be TRBD1 (6 bases). The CDR3 consists of 17 residues. Germline CDR1 SGHTA, CDR2 FQGTGA. V lost 4 bases and J 0 bases, leaving 19 bases between the germline ends. The DNA for the CDR3 is TGTGCCAGCAGCTCCCCAAGACAGGTTCCTTACTCCTACGAGCAGTACTTC. As protein: CASSSPRQVPYSYEQYF. Combining the CDR3 with reference TRBV7-3 and TRBJ2-7 gives the whole variable domain GAGVSQTPSNKVTEKGKYVELRCDPISGHTALYWYRQSLGQGPEFLIYFQGTGAADDSGLPNDRFFAVRPEGSVSTLKIQRTERGDSAVYLCASSSPRQVPYSYEQYFGPGTRLTVT.

This clonotype came up a few times. The gene calls are TRBV7-2 and TRBJ1-5; D is uncertain. Germline V gives CDR1 SGHTA, CDR2 FQGNSA. The CDR3 sequence is 15 residues long. V was shortened by 1 base and J by 0 bases, with 7 bases between the two germline ends. The CDR3 DNA sequence: TGTGCCAGCAGCTTAGGACTATATAGCAATCAGCCCCAGCATTTT. This encodes CASSLGLYSNQPQHF.

The sample holds a few counts of this clonotype. For the CDR3, the DNA is TGCGCCAGCAGCTTCCGGACTAGCGTCACAGATACGCAGTATTTT. Encoded protein: CASSFRTSVTDTQYF. J is TRBJ2-3 and V is TRBV5-1, with 9 bases that match TRBD2. V shed 2 bases, J shed 2 bases, and the junction held 3 bases outside the gene matches. Germline V gives CDR1 SGHRS, CDR2 YFSETQ. This CDR3 region has 15 residues.

The V gene is TRBV7-9, the J gene TRBJ2-3; D is perhaps TRBD1 or TRBD2 (5 bases each). The V and J ends lost 4 bases and 0 bases respectively, with 17 bases between them. This CDR3 region has 17 residues. Germline V gene sequence: CDR1 SEHNR, CDR2 FQNEAQ (reference sequence). CDR3 coding DNA: TGTGCCAGCAGCTCCCGGGACGGTGAATCTAGCACAGATACGCAGTATTTT. This encodes CASSSRDGESSTDTQYF.

This clonotype came up a few times. The gene calls are TRBV5-1 and TRBJ2-2; D gene ambiguous. The CDR3 contains 12 residues. V lost 3 bases to trimming and J lost 7 bases, with 7 bases between them. Germline CDR1 and CDR2: SGHRS and YFSETQ. CDR3 region: CASSYNGGELFF. DNA of the CDR3: TGCGCCAGCAGCTATAACGGCGGGGAGCTGTTTTTT.